These T cell receptor beta chains were read from a single sample in a study of T cells expressing NK-cell markers. From the 5' RACE reads, TCRdb lists one entry per CDR3 protein and no DNA. This sample's table has hundreds of thousands of distinct CDR3 sequences. The sample comprised blood T cells: a sorted CD56 or NKG2C T cell subset, CD4+ or CD8+ T cells, or bulk PBMC T cells (not recorded which). The receptors stem from a man aged 18 to 29 in good health. Each CDR3 is given with its conserved first and last residue. Fields, in order: V gene, J gene, CDR3 protein.

TRBV29-1	TRBJ2-3	CSVEPSGPADTQYF
TRBV7-2	TRBJ1-1	CASSSQGTEAFF
TRBV7-2	TRBJ2-7	CASSLKLGYEQYF
TRBV10-2	TRBJ2-1	CASSELAGNNEQFF
TRBV5-1	TRBJ2-6	CASSLVGGPGAAGANVLTF
TRBV20-1	TRBJ2-7	CSASGVAGVGNEQYF
TRBV29-1	TRBJ2-1	CSVDGTGGPRPLSNNEQFF
TRBV4-3	TRBJ2-1	CASSQDAGLAGALEQFF
TRBV27	TRBJ2-1	CASSWDRTSNLRFF
TRBV30	TRBJ2-1	CARSVSVFTEQFF
TRBV7-9	TRBJ2-2	CASSSSTGATGELFF
TRBV7-2	TRBJ2-3	CASSLAPTTQYF
TRBV29-1	TRBJ2-1	CSVKGLAINEQFF
TRBV12-3/TRBV12-4	TRBJ2-1	CASSPLSEDNEQFF
TRBV16	TRBJ1-5	CASSQSPDYSNQPQHF
TRBV2	TRBJ2-7	CASRKGAGGAYEQYF
TRBV3-1	TRBJ2-1	CASSQSGTSGSNEQFF
TRBV12-3/TRBV12-4	TRBJ2-3	CASSLATTHTQYF
TRBV7-8	TRBJ2-3	CASSASGGAGRTDTQYF
TRBV20-1	TRBJ2-5	CSAIRGQETQYF
TRBV6-2/TRBV6-3	TRBJ2-2	CASSSLASGRTSTGELFF
TRBV18	TRBJ2-1	CASCLGTGSYNEQFF
TRBV28	TRBJ1-2	CASRGQGYGYTF
TRBV7-2	TRBJ2-1	CASSFGLGLNEQFF
TRBV27	TRBJ1-3	CASSPGQGAWGNTIYF
TRBV20-1	TRBJ2-1	CSARAGGREGNEQFF
TRBV12-3/TRBV12-4	TRBJ1-1	CASSLGTNTEAFF